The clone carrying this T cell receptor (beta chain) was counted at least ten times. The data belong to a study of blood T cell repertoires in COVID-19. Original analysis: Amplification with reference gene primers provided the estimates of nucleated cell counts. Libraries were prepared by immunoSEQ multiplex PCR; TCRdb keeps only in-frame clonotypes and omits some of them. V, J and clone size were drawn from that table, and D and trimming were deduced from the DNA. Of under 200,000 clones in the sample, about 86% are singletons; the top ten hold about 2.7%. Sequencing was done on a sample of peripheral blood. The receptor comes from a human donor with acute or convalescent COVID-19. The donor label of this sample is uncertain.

This CDR3 reads CATSLTKRTSTDTQYF. CDR3 nucleotides: TGTGCCACCTCTCTTACGAAGCGGACTAGCACAGATACGCAGTATTTT. The rearrangement joins TRBV18 to TRBJ2-3, with D maybe TRBD2 (5 bases). The CDR3 sequence is 16 residues long. The V gene lost 10 bases and the J gene lost 0 bases, with 20 bases spanning the gap. Looked up from germline, CDR1 is KGHSH and CDR2 is LQKENI. Drawing the rest from reference TRBV18 and TRBJ2-3, the complete variable domain is NAGVMQNPRHLVRRRGQEARLRCSPMKGHSHVYWYRQLPEEGLKFMVYLQKENIIDESGMPKERFSAEFPKEGPSILRIQQVVRGDSAAYFCATSLTKRTSTDTQYFGPGTRLTVL.